These 21 T cell receptor beta chains were sequenced from one sample in a study of T cells in localized non-small cell lung cancer. Produced via immunoSEQ multiplex PCR; TCRdb's table is partial and in-frame only. This table holds about 43,000 clones, 91% found once. Source: PBMCs, taken before any cancer treatment. The receptors stem from a woman aged 40-69 years with stage II lung adenocarcinoma.

This clone showed up just once. At one of its ends the junction is not consistent with the germline gene, which may arise from a read error. The gene calls are TRBV11-2 and TRBJ1-5; D not resolved. This CDR3 has 13 amino acids. CDR1 is SGHAT, CDR2 FQNNGV, per germline. For the CDR3, the DNA is TGTGCCAGCAGCTCTGAGAGGAATCTGCCCCAGCATTTT. This encodes CASSSERNLPQHF.

The chain combines TRBV5-6 with TRBJ1-2, with D hard to call. Trimming removed 1 base at V and 8 bases at J, with 15 bases between. Germline assignment: CDR1 SGHDT and CDR2 YYEEEE. The CDR3 is 14 residues long. CDR3 residues: CASSLKSGVRGYTF. The DNA of the CDR3 is TGTGCCAGCAGCTTGAAAAGTGGGGTGCGGGGCTACACCTTC.

V and J are TRBV5-1 and TRBJ1-3; unclear D gene. This CDR3 region has 15 residues. Germline V gene data show CDR1 as SGHRS and CDR2 as YFSETQ. V was cut by 0 bases and J by 4 bases, with 11 bases left in between. CDR3 amino acids: CASSLGGYEGNTIYF. CDR3 sequence (DNA): TGCGCCAGCAGCTTGGGAGGGTACGAAGGAAACACCATATATTTT. Combining the CDR3 with reference TRBV5-1 and TRBJ1-3 gives the whole variable domain KAGVTQTPRYLIKTRGQQVTLSCSPISGHRSVSWYQQTPGQGLQFLFEYFSETQRNKGNFPGRFSGRQFSNSRSEMNVSTLELGDSALYLCASSLGGYEGNTIYFGEGSWLTVV.

The V call is TRBV7-9, the J call TRBJ2-3, with 7 bases lining up with TRBD1. This CDR3 is built from 15 residues. V lost 6 bases to trimming and J lost 2 bases; unmatched junction nucleotides: 8. Germline assignment: CDR1 SEHNR and CDR2 FQNEAQ (reference sequence). This CDR3 is CASSPGQVPTDTQYF. CDR3 nucleotides: TGTGCCAGCAGTCCTGGACAGGTCCCCACAGATACGCAGTATTTT.

This clone came up a few times. The CDR3 loop reads CASSRDSRNEKLFF. The CDR3 nucleotides are TGTGCCAGCTCACGAGACAGTCGTAATGAAAAACTGTTTTTT. V is TRBV18 and J is TRBJ1-4, with D possibly matching TRBD1 (5 bases). Between the trimmed V and J ends, which lost 4 bases and 4 bases, there was a span of 10 bases. The CDR3 covers 14 residues. CDR1 and CDR2 from the germline V gene are KGHSH and LQKENI.

The rearrangement uses TRBV28 and TRBJ2-3, with D tentatively TRBD1 (6 bases). Germline V gives CDR1 MDHEN, CDR2 SYDVKM. The V gene lost 7 bases and the J gene lost 5 bases, with 28 bases spanning the gap. The CDR3 totals 18 residues. The CDR3 spells CASIPSRAGVGVKDTQYF. CDR3 DNA sequence: TGTGCCAGCATTCCCTCAAGGGCAGGGGTTGGAGTAAAAGATACGCAGTATTTT.

The V call is TRBV6-5, the J call TRBJ2-2, with 8 bases aligning to TRBD2. V trimming: 2 bases; J trimming: 3 bases; junction bases outside the gene matches: 2. CDR3 length: 15 amino acids. CDR1 is MNHEY and CDR2 is SVGAGI in the germline V gene. CDR3 loop: CASSYSGSDTGELFF. CDR3 nucleotides: TGTGCCAGCAGTTACAGCGGGAGTGACACCGGGGAGCTGTTTTTT.

The chain has TRBV7-9 and TRBJ1-3, with 8 bases fitting TRBD1. Per the germline V gene, CDR1 is SEHNR and CDR2 is FQNEAQ (reference sequence). V shed 8 bases, J shed 7 bases, and the junction held 10 bases outside the gene matches. CDR3 length: 14 residues. The CDR3 reads CASDLGQGLNTIYF. CDR3 bases: TGTGCCAGCGACCTAGGACAGGGATTGAACACCATATATTTT.

In this sample, this clone turned up a few times. The chain joins TRBV27 to TRBJ2-5; 7 bases match TRBD1. V shed 4 bases and J 4 bases; nucleotides not matched to a gene: 9. The germline CDR1 and CDR2 sequences are MNHEY and SMNVEV (reference sequence). There are 15 residues in the CDR3. The CDR3 sequence: CASSSDRSSRETQYF. The CDR3 nucleotides read TGTGCCAGCAGTTCGGACAGGTCCTCACGAGAGACCCAGTACTTC.

This clone is classed as medium-sized. The chain recombines TRBV19 with TRBJ1-3, with D unclear. Germline values: CDR1 LNHDA, CDR2 SQIVND (reference sequence). V was pared by 6 bases and J by 2 bases, with 8 bases between. The CDR3 sequence is 13 residues long. CDR3 amino acids: CASRREAGNTIYF. Written as DNA, the CDR3 is TGTGCCAGTAGACGAGAAGCTGGAAACACCATATATTTT.

This rearrangement joins TRBV28 to TRBJ1-2, with a possible D match to TRBD1 (5 bases). The germline V gene has CDR1 MDHEN and CDR2 SYDVKM. Trimming pared 4 bases from V and 8 bases from J, leaving 17 bases between. The CDR3 runs to 14 residues. The chain's CDR3 is CASSSLPGLVGYTF. The CDR3 region has the DNA TGTGCCAGCAGTTCCCTTCCAGGGTTAGTAGGCTACACCTTC.

V usage is TRBV7-2 and J usage is TRBJ2-3; 10 bases match TRBD2. Germline assignment: CDR1 SGHTA and CDR2 FQGNSA. With V trimmed by 5 bases and J by 4 bases, 6 bases remained unmatched. The CDR3 is 15 residues long. CDR3 nucleotides: TGTGCCAGCAGCATACTAGCGGGGAGGGCAGATACGCAGTATTTT. Its protein product is CASSILAGRADTQYF.

CDR3 nucleotides: TGTGCCAGCAGCGTAGGCGGGGCGGCTGCGAACACCGGGGAGCTGTTTTTT. Translation gives CASSVGGAAANTGELFF. The rearrangement joins TRBV9 to TRBJ2-2; D possibly corresponds to TRBD2 (6 bases). Germline-derived CDR1 and CDR2 are SGDLS and YYNGEE. The CDR3 contains 17 residues. The V end was cut by 0 bases, the J end by 0 bases, with 12 bases between. Combining the CDR3 with reference TRBV9 and TRBJ2-2 gives the whole variable domain DSGVTQTPKHLITATGQRVTLRCSPRSGDLSVYWYQQSLDQGLQFLIQYYNGEERAKGNILERFSAQQFPDLHSELNLSSLELGDSALYFCASSVGGAAANTGELFFGEGSRLTVL.

As for this clone: The sample contains more than one DNA sequence encoding this CDR3. This rearrangement joins TRBV28 to TRBJ2-5; 8 bases map to TRBD2. The CDR3 length is 13 residues. Germline trimming cut 3 bases from V and 5 bases from J; bases unmatched to any gene: 2. CDR1 MDHEN and CDR2 SYDVKM come from the germline V gene. CDR3 nucleotides: TGTGCCAGCAGTTTGGGCGGGAGGGAGACCCAGTACTTC. As protein: CASSLGGRETQYF.

The gene calls are TRBV9 and TRBJ1-1; D may be TRBD1 (5 bases). This CDR3 has 14 amino acids. Germline lookup yields CDR1 SGDLS and CDR2 YYNGEE. The V gene lost 0 bases and the J gene lost 6 bases, with 12 bases spanning the gap. DNA for the CDR3: TGTGCCAGCAGCGTAGAAGGGACGCCCCCTGAAGCTTTCTTT. Translated: CASSVEGTPPEAFF.

The chain employs TRBV6-6 and TRBJ2-6; perhaps TRBD1 as D (6 bases). This CDR3 contains 16 residues. The V end lost 0 bases, the J end lost 0 bases, and 6 bases lay between the germline ends. Germline V gives CDR1 MNHNY, CDR2 SVGAGI (reference sequence). CDR3 region: CASSYSGGSGANVLTF. CDR3 sequence (DNA): TGTGCCAGCAGTTACTCAGGGGGCTCTGGGGCCAACGTCCTGACTTTC.

V gene TRBV28 combines with J gene TRBJ2-7; a possible D gene is TRBD1 (5 bases). Germline V lookup: CDR1 MDHEN, CDR2 SYDVKM. This CDR3 has 14 residues. The V end lost 4 bases, the J end lost 2 bases, and 12 bases lay between the germline ends. This CDR3 reads CASSSGNPAYEQYF. CDR3 bases: TGTGCCAGCAGTTCAGGGAACCCTGCCTACGAGCAGTACTTC.

The chain joins TRBV5-1 to TRBJ2-2, with a weak D call TRBD2 (6 bases). Germline lookup yields CDR1 SGHRS and CDR2 YFSETQ. The CDR3 runs to 13 residues. Trimming pared 3 bases from V and 6 bases from J, leaving 9 bases between. CDR3 sequence: CASSSREAGELFF. For the CDR3, the DNA is TGCGCCAGCAGCTCGAGGGAGGCCGGGGAGCTGTTTTTT.

The V gene is TRBV6-5, the J gene TRBJ2-7, with D possibly matching TRBD1 (6 bases). There are 14 residues in the CDR3. Trimming shortened V by 7 bases and J by 3 bases, and 16 bases separated the two germline ends. CDR1 is MNHEY, CDR2 SVGAGI, per germline. The CDR3 DNA is TGTGCCAGCAAGTCTTCCGGGGACAACTACGAGCAGTACTTC. It translates to CASKSSGDNYEQYF.

V is TRBV5-6 and J is TRBJ1-1; the D is unclear. The CDR3 contains 12 residues. Trimming took 1 base from V and 1 from J, leaving 2 bases between them. Germline CDR1 is SGHDT and CDR2 is YYEEEE. The CDR3 spells CASSLTNTEAFF. CDR3 bases: TGTGCCAGCAGCTTGACGAACACTGAAGCTTTCTTT.

The chain carries TRBV10-1 and TRBJ2-1, with 7 positions matching TRBD1. Per germline, CDR1 WNHNN and CDR2 SYGVQD (reference sequence). This CDR3 spans 18 amino acids. V shed 0 bases, J shed 3 bases, and the junction held 11 bases outside the gene matches. The CDR3 DNA reads as TGCGCCAGCAGTGAGTCGCTCCCGGGACAGATTATCTACAATGAGCAGTTCTTC. Residues: CASSESLPGQIIYNEQFF.